What follows is one TCR beta chain and its context. The data originate from a study of T cell changes during pregnancy in multiple sclerosis. Sequencing used immunoSEQ multiplex PCR; TCRdb keeps in-frame clones, though not all of them. Of tens of thousands of clones listed, roughly 91% are singletons. The CDR3 extends over 14 amino acids. V was clipped by 2 bases and J by 0 bases, with 8 bases between them. Looked up from germline, CDR1 is MNHEY and CDR2 is SMNVEV (reference sequence). Sequencing used CD4+ T cells from peripheral blood mononuclear cells, obtained in the third trimester of pregnancy. The receptor comes from a female donor in good health, enrolled as a control in a pregnancy study. This sequence joins TRBV27 and TRBJ2-7; D gene uncertain. CDR3 loop: CASSLRGPSYEQYF. The CDR3 nucleotides are TGTGCCAGCAGTTTACGCGGTCCCTCCTACGAGCAGTACTTC.